The subject of this entry is one T cell receptor beta chain. Produced via immunoSEQ multiplex PCR; TCRdb's table is partial and in-frame only. The sample lists 130,000 or so clones, roughly nine tenths occurring once. The entry originates in a study of control samples from healthy donors and cancer patients. The germline V gene encodes CDR1 LNHDA and CDR2 SQIVND (reference sequence). This CDR3 contains 13 residues. V shed 8 bases, J shed 11 bases, and the junction held 12 bases outside the gene matches. The V call is TRBV19, the J call TRBJ1-5, with TRBD1 identical over 7 bases. Sequencing was performed on blood. The sequence derives from a man between 18 and 35 years old in good health. DNA for the CDR3: TGTGCCAGTTCGGACAGGTCCGGAGGGGCCCAGCATTTT. Translated, it gives CASSDRSGGAQHF.